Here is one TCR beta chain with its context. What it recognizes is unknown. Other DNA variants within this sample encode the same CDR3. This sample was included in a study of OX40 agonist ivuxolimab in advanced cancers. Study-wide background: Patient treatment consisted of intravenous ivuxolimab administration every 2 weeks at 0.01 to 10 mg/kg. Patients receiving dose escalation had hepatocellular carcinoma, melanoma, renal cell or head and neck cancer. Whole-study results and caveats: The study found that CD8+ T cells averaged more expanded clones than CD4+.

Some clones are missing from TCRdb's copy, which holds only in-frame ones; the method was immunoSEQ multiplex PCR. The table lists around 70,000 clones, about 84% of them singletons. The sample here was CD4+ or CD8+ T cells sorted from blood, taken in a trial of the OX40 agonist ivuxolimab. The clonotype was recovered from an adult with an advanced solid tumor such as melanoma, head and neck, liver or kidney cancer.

CDR3 sequence (DNA): TGTGCCAGCTCACCGCGCCAAGAGACCCAGTACTTC. Protein: CASSPRQETQYF. The chain carries TRBV18 and TRBJ2-5; D not resolved. The germline CDR1 and CDR2 sequences are KGHSH and LQKENI. The ends were cut back, 3 bases at V and 1 base at J, with 3 bases in the middle. The CDR3 sequence is 12 residues long.